There are a few counts of the clone carrying this T cell receptor (beta chain). Its antigen is still unknown. Trimming took 10 bases from V and 0 from J, leaving 7 bases between them. This CDR3 is built from 12 residues. Germline CDR1 reads SNHLY; CDR2 reads FYNNEI. This specimen comes from a study of cytomegalovirus exposure and HLA in healthy donors. General study findings and limits: The tendency of first-cohort TCR clusters to co-occur in the 100 to 150 validation repertoires was identified by a subsequent analysis. Despite most TCR sequences being rare, some public TCRs occurred in many donors. In vitro data verified a few CMV-associated chains as specific for CMV antigens. Overall, approximately 150 TCR beta chains were annotated as cytomegalovirus-associated.

Assay used: immunoSEQ multiplex PCR; TCRdb lists only in-frame clones, some missing. This sample carries a few hundred thousand clones, about nine tenths of them seen once, and the ten largest clones take about 0.8%. The clonotype was recovered from a young woman in good health and CMV-seronegative. Specimen: PBMCs. This sequence joins TRBV2 and TRBJ1-3; no clear D gene. CDR3 residues: CATDNSGNTIYF. DNA of the CDR3: TGTGCCACAGACAACTCTGGAAACACCATATATTTT.